This passage covers 11 T cell receptor beta chains from one sample sequenced in a study of human T cells and chemical hapten exposure. Time point indicated: pre-sensitization, week 0. Treatment noted: therapeutic diphenylcyclopropenone sensitization with weekly scalp DPC. TCRdb re-called the RACE reads with MiXCR, one entry per CDR3 protein. Altogether under 110,000 distinct CDR3 sequences are present, around 12% being singletons, with the ten largest covering over 1.5%. Sequenced here: whole blood, sampled in connection with sensitization to the hapten diphenylcyclopropenone (DPC). The receptors stem from a woman between 45 and 60 years old with alopecia areata. Some clones in this sample may be carry-over from other donors' samples.

This clonotype was picked up many times. The CDR3 nucleotides are TGTGCCAGCAGTTACCTCAGGACCGCTGGGGCCAACGTCCTGACTTTC. Translating gives CASSYLRTAGANVLTF. The chain employs TRBV6-5 and TRBJ2-6; no firm D call. Trimming shortened V by 2 bases and J by 2 bases, and 10 bases separated the two germline ends. CDR3 length: 16 amino acids. Germline CDR1 MNHEY, CDR2 SVGAGI.

This rearrangement joins TRBV7-2 to TRBJ2-7; D gene unclear. The CDR3 runs 14 residues. Deletions cut 5 bases from V and 2 bases from J, with 13 bases between. Per germline, CDR1 SGHTA and CDR2 FQGNSA. CDR3 amino acids: CASSHRRAPYEQYF. The CDR3 coding sequence is TGTGCCAGCAGCCATCGACGGGCGCCCTACGAGCAGTACTTC.

The rearrangement links TRBV5-6 to TRBJ1-5; 8 bases are shared with TRBD1. Germline V gene lookup returns CDR1 SGHDT and CDR2 YYEEEE. The ends lost 4 bases at V and 3 bases at J; junction bases unmatched: 15. The length of the CDR3 is 18 residues. As DNA, the CDR3 is TGTGCCAGCAGCACCCGGACAGGGTCGAAGAGCCCCAATCAGCCCCAGCATTTT. Its translation is CASSTRTGSKSPNQPQHF.

Many counts were recorded for this clonotype. The V and J genes are TRBV12-3 or TRBV12-4 and TRBJ1-4; perhaps TRBD1 as D (5 bases). V shed 3 bases and J shed 4 bases, with 12 bases lying between them. CDR3 length equals 15 residues. The CDR3 DNA reads as TGTGCCAGCAGTTTCCCCAGGGCCGGTAATGAAAAACTGTTTTTT. Amino acids: CASSFPRAGNEKLFF.

This clonotype has ten or more counts. This sequence joins TRBV6-6 and TRBJ2-1, with no clear D. This CDR3 spans 15 amino acids. Germline V gives CDR1 MNHNY, CDR2 SVGAGI (reference sequence). The V end was cut by 5 bases, the J end by 5 bases, with 16 bases between. CDR3 DNA sequence: TGTGCCAGCAGTCCCCAGGCCCGACAAGACAATGAGCAGTTCTTC. This gives the protein CASSPQARQDNEQFF.

Only a few counts were recorded for this clonotype. This sequence joins TRBV7-2 and TRBJ2-1, with 7 bases lining up with TRBD2. V shed 1 base, J shed 6 bases, and the junction held 6 bases outside the gene matches. There are 15 residues in the CDR3. Germline loops: CDR1 SGHTA, CDR2 FQGNSA. The CDR3 DNA reads as TGTGCCAGCAGCTTAGTGGCGGGAGTTAGCAATGAGCAGTTCTTC. Translation gives CASSLVAGVSNEQFF.

This clonotype appeared many times. The chain carries TRBV3-1 and TRBJ2-7; 10 bases agree with TRBD1. The trim removed 6 bases at V and 2 bases at J, leaving 4 bases unmatched. Germline-derived CDR1 and CDR2 are LGHDT and YNNKEL (reference sequence). This CDR3 contains 14 residues. CDR3 sequence: CASSPGTGAYEQYF. The DNA for the CDR3 is TGTGCCAGCAGTCCCGGGACAGGGGCCTACGAGCAGTACTTC.

This clonotype was seen more than once but under ten times. This chain joins TRBV7-6 and TRBJ2-7; 8 nucleotides agree with TRBD2. V shed 6 bases, J shed 0 bases, and the junction held 7 bases outside the gene matches. Germline V lookup: CDR1 SGHVS, CDR2 FNYEAQ. The CDR3 runs to 15 residues. The CDR3 DNA reads as TGTGCCAGCAGTGAGGGACTAGGCGTCTCCTACGAGCAGTACTTC. Protein product: CASSEGLGVSYEQYF.

The chain joins TRBV7-6 to TRBJ1-1; no firm D call. CDR1 is SGHVS and CDR2 is FNYEAQ in the germline V gene. Trimming cost V 5 bases and J 6 bases, with 13 bases left between them. The CDR3 length is 13 residues. The CDR3 DNA sequence: TGTGCCAGCAGCGCCAGTAGAGTTGCTGAAGCTTTCTTT. Protein sequence: CASSASRVAEAFF.

V usage is TRBV7-9 and J usage is TRBJ2-1; TRBD1 is a possible D gene (6 bases). CDR3 length: 15 amino acids. Germline lookup yields CDR1 SEHNR and CDR2 FQNEAQ (reference sequence). V was clipped by 5 bases and J by 1 base, with 12 bases between them. CDR3 nucleotide sequence: TGTGCCAGCAGCCCACAGGGTAATTCCTACAATGAGCAGTTCTTC. It encodes CASSPQGNSYNEQFF.

This clonotype was found a few times. This chain joins TRBV28 and TRBJ2-4; D may be TRBD1 (5 bases). CDR1 is MDHEN and CDR2 is SYDVKM in the germline V gene. Trimming cost V 2 bases and J 7 bases, with 12 bases left between them. CDR3 length equals 14 residues. This CDR3 reads CASSLSQGTNIQYF. CDR3 DNA: TGTGCCAGCAGTTTAAGTCAGGGCACGAACATTCAGTACTTC.